A selection of T cell receptor beta chains follows, all from one sample in a study of T cell responses to AZD1222 COVID-19 vaccine. The table came from immunoSEQ multiplex PCR; TCRdb's copy has only in-frame clones and leaves some out. The sample lists 100,000 to 150,000 clones, 80% to 95% occurring once. Source: peripheral blood, taken 28 days after the second AZD1222 dose. These receptors came from an adult who received the AZD1222 COVID-19 vaccine. CDR3s include the opening cysteine and the closing phenylalanine or tryptophan. Expanded clones get a size class; other rows say once, few or many, or leave the size out.

V gene	J gene	clone size	CDR3 protein
TRBV30	TRBJ2-5	NA	CAWTSGRSEPETQYF
TRBV5-1	TRBJ1-2	NA	CASRPWPGVDYGYTF
TRBV7-2	TRBJ1-1	NA	CASSLEDYYEAFF
TRBV9	TRBJ2-5	NA	CASSPRVQRETQYF
TRBV5-1	TRBJ2-5	NA	CASSLAWGGGRQETQYF
TRBV14	TRBJ1-5	NA	CASSRQGGQPQHF
TRBV11-1	TRBJ1-3	NA	CASSLKQTSGNTIYF
TRBV4-3	TRBJ1-1	NA	CASSQTPGTEAFF
TRBV28	TRBJ2-7	NA	CASSLYILAPYEQYF
TRBV9	TRBJ2-7	once	CASSPGTVYYEQYF
TRBV27	TRBJ2-7	NA	CASSRLRNYEQYF
TRBV5-3	TRBJ2-1	NA	CARSFSCYCSYNEQFF
TRBV27	TRBJ1-6	few	CASSLSQGAYNSPLHF
TRBV5-1	TRBJ2-3	NA	CASSLSGARQDTQYF
TRBV7-9	TRBJ2-5	NA	CASSLEWARGETQYF
TRBV9	TRBJ2-7	NA	CASSVRDRTIYEQYF
TRBV24-1	TRBJ2-7	once	CATSDPGQGVREQYF
TRBV11-2	TRBJ1-2	NA	CASSLDGGPGVAAYGYTF
TRBV7-2	TRBJ1-4	NA	CASSLGTARGEKLFF
TRBV19	TRBJ2-5	NA	CASSIDLVKTQYF
TRBV5-1	TRBJ2-7	NA	CASSLDQGGRGEQYF
TRBV29-1	TRBJ1-1	NA	CSAGGTEAFF
TRBV7-2	TRBJ1-4	NA	CASSPGGATNEKLFF
TRBV10-3	TRBJ1-1	NA	CAISEGRERTEAFF
TRBV27	TRBJ1-4	NA	CASSLGAGADRLFF
TRBV4-2	TRBJ2-2	NA	CASSQVTGANTGELFF
TRBV10-3	TRBJ1-5	NA	CAIRQGGDQPQHF
TRBV28	TRBJ2-1	NA	CATEASGGAENEQFF
TRBV5-6	TRBJ1-2	once	CASRGTGGYGGYTF
TRBV28	TRBJ1-3	NA	CASSPTGGSVSGNTIYF
TRBV28	TRBJ1-5	NA	CASIPLQSNQPQHF
TRBV20-1	TRBJ2-3	NA	CSASRGDGPDTQYF
TRBV5-4	TRBJ2-7	NA	CASSRNSKTGEQYF
TRBV3-1/TRBV3-2	TRBJ2-7	once	CASSDGGAIPYEQYF
TRBV5-4	TRBJ1-2	NA	CASSTEGSYGYTF
TRBV4-1	TRBJ1-4	NA	CASSQLTELNEKLFF
TRBV7-6	TRBJ2-2	NA	CASSFGTTTGELFF
TRBV19	TRBJ2-1	NA	CASSMGYRRSDNEQFF
TRBV27	TRBJ1-1	NA	CASRTAGGWNTEAFF
TRBV28	TRBJ2-7	NA	CASSLVWTSREQYF
TRBV19	TRBJ1-1	once	CASSPQGRDTEAFF
TRBV9	TRBJ1-3	NA	CASSVASAIGNSGNTIYF
TRBV21-1	TRBJ2-1	few	CASKNGRSEQFF
TRBV4-3	TRBJ1-4	NA	CASSQGVTTNEKLFF
TRBV19	TRBJ2-1	NA	CASSIGTGLGFHNEQFF
TRBV27	TRBJ1-1	few	CASSVAGGGTEAFF
TRBV7-2	TRBJ2-1	NA	CASSLIQYNEQFF
TRBV28	TRBJ1-3	few	CASRDRTTSGNTIYF
TRBV9	TRBJ1-3	NA	CASSANTGSTGNTIYF
TRBV6-5	TRBJ2-6	NA	CASTSGADGANVLTF
TRBV4-3	TRBJ2-7	NA	CASSQDLIYEQYF